The 26 T cell receptor beta chains below all came from one sample that was sequenced in a study of a mutant IDH1 vaccine in newly diagnosed glioma. Their antigen targets remain unknown. Regarding time point: week 5, during vaccination. Each vaccine dose was 300 ug of mutant IDH1 20-mer peptide, with topical imiquimod. Some clones are missing from TCRdb's copy, which holds only in-frame ones; the method was immunoSEQ multiplex PCR. The sample shows under 45,000 clones, roughly 79% of them seen only once. The source was PBMCs, collected from a glioma patient whose treatment included an IDH1 peptide vaccine. The receptors derive from a man over 45 with glioma.

This clone was seen just once. This rearrangement joins TRBV6-1 to TRBJ2-1; 7 bases map to TRBD1. Germline V gene sequence: CDR1 MNHNS, CDR2 SASEGT. The CDR3 is made up of 14 amino acids. V trimming: 4 bases; J trimming: 3 bases; junction bases outside the gene matches: 3. The CDR3 region is CASSGPGGYNEQFF. The CDR3 DNA reads as TGTGCCAGCAGTGGGCCAGGGGGCTACAATGAGCAGTTCTTC.

The rearrangement uses TRBV2 and TRBJ1-5; unclear D gene. This CDR3 region has 14 residues. Germline CDR1 is SNHLY and CDR2 is FYNNEI. V was pared by 5 bases and J by 0 bases, with 8 bases between. CDR3 loop: CASSYINSNQPQHF. The CDR3 DNA reads as TGTGCCAGCAGTTATATAAATAGCAATCAGCCCCAGCATTTT. The variable domain in full, with the rest retrieved from reference TRBV2 and TRBJ1-5, is EPEVTQTPSHQVTQMGQEVILRCVPISNHLYFYWYRQILGQKVEFLVSFYNNEISEKSEIFDDQFSVERPDGSNFTLKIRSTKLEDSAMYFCASSYINSNQPQHFGDGTRLSIL.

DNA for the CDR3: TGTGCCAGCAGCTACGGGACAGGGGGCAATCAGCCCCAGCATTTT. It is translated as CASSYGTGGNQPQHF. This chain connects TRBV7-9 to TRBJ1-5, with TRBD1 identical over 10 bases. V was pared by 4 bases and J by 2 bases, with 2 bases of the junction left unmatched. Germline V gene sequence: CDR1 SEHNR, CDR2 FQNEAQ (reference sequence). The CDR3 length is 15 residues.

The chain joins TRBV20-1 to TRBJ2-3; no reliable D call. CDR3 length equals 11 residues. Germline values: CDR1 DFQATT, CDR2 SNEGSKA (reference sequence). V gave up 2 bases and J gave up 11 bases, with 11 bases separating them. CDR3 loop: CSARIEEWQYF. The CDR3 region has the DNA TGCAGTGCTAGAATTGAAGAATGGCAGTATTTT.

The chain links TRBV10-3 to TRBJ2-3; 8 positions agree with TRBD1. V lost 10 bases, J lost 3 bases, and 9 bases stayed unmatched. Germline V lookup: CDR1 ENHRY, CDR2 SYGVKD. The CDR3 sequence is 14 residues long. The CDR3 protein is CATEDRAGTDTQYF. The CDR3 nucleotides read TGTGCCACCGAGGACAGGGCCGGTACAGATACGCAGTATTTT.

The chain uses TRBV5-4 and TRBJ2-6; D might be TRBD1 (5 bases). CDR3 size: 17 residues. CDR1 SGHNT and CDR2 YYREEE come from the germline V gene (reference sequence). The ends were cut back, 4 bases at V and 0 bases at J, with 14 bases in the middle. CDR3 region: CASSPSQGYSGANVLTF. CDR3 coding DNA: TGTGCCAGCAGCCCTTCGCAGGGATACTCTGGGGCCAACGTCCTGACTTTC.

V and J are TRBV4-1 and TRBJ1-5; no clear D gene. The CDR3 has 16 amino acids. CDR1 and CDR2 from the germline V gene are MGHRA and YSYEKL. Trimming removed 0 bases from V and 1 base from J, with 10 bases in between. CDR3 sequence (DNA): TGCGCCAGCAGCCAAGATGCGTCCCGGAGCAATCAGCCCCAGCATTTT. Residues: CASSQDASRSNQPQHF.

Only a few counts were recorded for this clone. V usage is TRBV30 and J usage is TRBJ1-3; 9 bases map to TRBD1. Unmatched junction bases numbered 6, after V lost 0 bases and J lost 9 bases. This CDR3 spans 14 amino acids. Germline CDR1 GTSNPN, CDR2 SVGIG (reference sequence). The CDR3 is CAWSVQGQGGTIYF. CDR3 DNA: TGTGCCTGGAGTGTACAGGGACAGGGAGGCACCATATATTTT. Filled out from reference TRBV30 and TRBJ1-3, the complete variable domain reads SQTIHQWPATLVQPVGSPLSLECTVEGTSNPNLYWYRQAAGRGLQLLFYSVGIGQISSEVPQNLSASRPQDRQFILSSKKLLLSDSGFYLCAWSVQGQGGTIYFGEGSWLTVV.

The V gene is TRBV6-6, the J gene TRBJ1-1; D unclear. Germline CDR1 and CDR2: MNHNY and SVGAGI (reference sequence). This CDR3 has 16 residues. Trimming left V 6 bases short and J 2 bases short, with 19 bases between. The CDR3 region has the DNA TGTGCCAGCAGCTTCCTGCCCGGTGCAGGCAACACTGAAGCTTTCTTT. It yields the protein CASSFLPGAGNTEAFF.

This clone was seen just once. The CDR3 DNA follows: TGTGCCAGCAGCTTAGAAGATACGCAGTATTTT. It encodes CASSLEDTQYF. The chain carries TRBV5-6 and TRBJ2-3; unclear D gene. The germline V gene has CDR1 SGHDT and CDR2 YYEEEE. CDR3 length: 11 amino acids. V lost 2 bases and J lost 5, with 3 bases in between.

In this sample, this clone turned up a few times. This rearrangement joins TRBV4-2 to TRBJ2-1, with D possibly matching TRBD2 (5 bases). Germline assignment: CDR1 LGHNA and CDR2 YNFKEQ. Trimming pared 0 bases from V and 8 bases from J, leaving 14 bases between. The CDR3 is 15 residues long. Written as DNA, the CDR3 is TGTGCCAGCAGCCAAGAGGAGGCAATCTTCGATGAGCAGTTCTTC. Translated, it gives CASSQEEAIFDEQFF.

The J gene is TRBJ2-2, the V gene TRBV5-4; D gene uncertain. Germline values: CDR1 SGHNT, CDR2 YYREEE (reference sequence). This CDR3 region has 13 residues. V lost 4 bases to trimming and J lost 4 bases, with 8 bases between them. The DNA of the CDR3 is TGTGCCAGCAGCCCTCAGTCCACCGGGGAGCTGTTTTTT. Protein sequence: CASSPQSTGELFF.

This clone was observed a handful of times. The J gene is TRBJ1-4, the V gene TRBV30, with 7 positions matching TRBD1. J was trimmed by 5 bases and V by 2 bases; bases with no gene match: 5. This CDR3 contains 14 residues. Germline assignment: CDR1 GTSNPN and CDR2 SVGIG (reference sequence). The CDR3 region is CAWSKGQPNEKLFF. CDR3 DNA: TGTGCCTGGAGTAAGGGACAGCCGAATGAAAAACTGTTTTTT.

This chain uses TRBV11-3 with TRBJ1-1; D unclear. CDR1 and CDR2 (germline): SGHNT, YENEEA. The CDR3 length is 13 residues. Between the trimmed V and J ends, which lost 3 bases and 0 bases, there was a span of 5 bases. The CDR3 region has the DNA TGTGCCAGCAGCTTCCGTATGAACACTGAAGCTTTCTTT. Amino acids: CASSFRMNTEAFF.

CDR3 coding DNA: TGTGCCAGCAGTGACGGGCCAGGGGGAGAATATGAAAAACTGTTTTTT. Encoded protein: CASSDGPGGEYEKLFF. The chain joins TRBV27 to TRBJ1-4, with 7 nucleotides matching TRBD1. V shed 5 bases and J 6 bases; nucleotides not matched to a gene: 12. The length of the CDR3 is 16 residues. Germline V lookup: CDR1 MNHEY, CDR2 SMNVEV (reference sequence).

This clone was seen more than once but under ten times. The CDR3 sequence: CASHHLDRAMNEQFF. CDR3 bases: TGTGCCAGCCATCACCTCGACCGGGCGATGAATGAGCAGTTCTTC. The rearrangement joins TRBV11-2 to TRBJ2-1; D gene ambiguous. With 8 bases removed from V and 7 bases from J, the gap between germline ends came to 21 bases. The germline V gene encodes CDR1 SGHAT and CDR2 FQNNGV. The CDR3 has 15 amino acids. The whole variable domain, filled in from reference TRBV11-2 and TRBJ2-1, reads EAGVAQSPRYKIIEKRQSVAFWCNPISGHATLYWYQQILGQGPKLLIQFQNNGVVDDSQLPKDRFSAERLKGVDSTLKIQPAKLEDSAVYLCASHHLDRAMNEQFFGPGTRLTVL.

The genes are TRBV28 and TRBJ1-1; no clear D. The length of the CDR3 is 11 residues. Germline V gene lookup returns CDR1 MDHEN and CDR2 SYDVKM. V shed 6 bases and J shed 1 base, with 3 bases lying between them. CDR3 residues: CASRSNTEAFF. As DNA, the CDR3 is TGTGCCAGCAGGTCGAACACTGAAGCTTTCTTT.

This sequence joins TRBV4-1 and TRBJ1-1; tentative D call: TRBD1 (5 bases). CDR1 MGHRA and CDR2 YSYEKL come from the germline V gene. V was pared by 0 bases and J by 0 bases, with 14 bases between. The CDR3 runs to 17 residues. The CDR3 nucleotides are TGCGCCAGCAGCCAAGATGAAAGGGGTTCTTTGAACACTGAAGCTTTCTTT. It specifies CASSQDERGSLNTEAFF.

The chain links TRBV6-5 to TRBJ2-5; 8 bases are shared with TRBD2. V shed 5 bases and J 5 bases; nucleotides not matched to a gene: 10. CDR1 MNHEY and CDR2 SVGAGI come from the germline V gene. The CDR3 is 15 residues long. The CDR3 spells CASSLIAGPRETQYF. The CDR3 DNA reads as TGTGCCAGCAGTCTTATAGCGGGGCCCCGGGAGACCCAGTACTTC.

The genes are TRBV28 and TRBJ1-2; D not certain. V was clipped by 7 bases and J by 1 base, with 10 bases between them. Germline V CDR1 and CDR2: MDHEN, SYDVKM. This CDR3 has 13 residues. Here the CDR3 DNA reads TGTGCCAGCACACGGGCGCTTAACTATGGCTACACCTTC. This sequence encodes CASTRALNYGYTF.

The chain has TRBV18 and TRBJ1-1; the D gene is possibly TRBD1 (6 bases). The CDR3 is 13 amino acids. The germline V gene has CDR1 KGHSH and CDR2 LQKENI. V lost 6 bases and J lost 5, with 13 bases in between. The CDR3 DNA reads as TGTGCCAGCTCCCCCCTGAGGGGGACTGAAGCTTTCTTT. Encoded protein: CASSPLRGTEAFF.

The chain combines TRBV7-2 with TRBJ2-7, with unresolved D. Germline V gene lookup returns CDR1 SGHTA and CDR2 FQGNSA. CDR3 length: 11 residues. Trimming removed 5 bases at V and 2 bases at J, with 4 bases between. Here the CDR3 DNA reads TGTGCCAGCAGCAATACCTACGAGCAGTACTTC. The encoded protein is CASSNTYEQYF.

This chain uses TRBV5-1 with TRBJ1-2; 8 nucleotides match TRBD1. Germline lookup yields CDR1 SGHRS and CDR2 YFSETQ. V was pared by 0 bases and J by 3 bases, with 4 bases of the junction left unmatched. This CDR3 contains 15 residues. CDR3 region: CASSLVPGGDYGYTF. The CDR3 nucleotides read TGCGCCAGCAGCTTGGTCCCAGGGGGCGACTATGGCTACACCTTC.

The genes are TRBV7-9 and TRBJ2-1, with a weak D call TRBD2 (5 bases). CDR1 SEHNR and CDR2 FQNEAQ come from the germline V gene (reference sequence). V gave up 3 bases and J gave up 4 bases, with 7 bases separating them. The CDR3 is made up of 13 amino acids. The CDR3 reads CASSFTGYNEQFF. The CDR3 coding sequence is TGTGCCAGCAGCTTTACGGGGTACAATGAGCAGTTCTTC.

This sequence joins TRBV27 and TRBJ2-7; 10 positions agree with TRBD1. Germline CDR1 and CDR2: MNHEY and SMNVEV (reference sequence). The junction had 7 bases not matched to a gene; V was cut back by 6 bases and J by 5 bases. This CDR3 spans 14 amino acids. The CDR3 nucleotides are TGTGCCAGCAGATCGACAGGGGGCGGGGACGAGCAGTACTTC. This codes for CASRSTGGGDEQYF.

In its sample, this clone was seen once. The J gene is TRBJ2-2, the V gene TRBV5-1; 9 bases are a match to TRBD2. Germline V gene data show CDR1 as SGHRS and CDR2 as YFSETQ. This CDR3 contains 16 residues. After removal of 4 bases from V and 1 base from J, the junction contained 5 bases not matched to a gene. CDR3 loop: CASSSLAGRNTGELFF. CDR3 coding DNA: TGCGCCAGCAGCAGCCTAGCGGGGCGGAACACCGGGGAGCTGTTTTTT.